One and the same sample provided the 6 T cell receptor beta chains below, sequenced in a study of Graves' ophthalmopathy and Graves' hyperthyroidism. RNA served as the template for amplifying TCR beta CDR3 regions. The first-round RT-PCR employed HTBI primers together with the Qiagen OneStep RT-PCR kit. A multiplex PCR was then performed as the second round. TCRdb re-analysed the multiplex PCR reads in MiXCR, keeping a single row per CDR3 protein. The top ten hold around 10% of the sample, which has over a million distinct CDR3 sequences, 35% to 40% seen once. Sequencing was done on a sample of peripheral blood or thyroid tissue (not recorded which). These receptors originate from an adult man with Graves' hyperthyroidism.

The V and J genes are TRBV3-1 and TRBJ1-6; D perhaps matches TRBD1 (6 bases). Trimming removed 0 bases at V and 6 bases at J, with 9 bases between. The germline V gene has CDR1 LGHDT and CDR2 YNNKEL (reference sequence). This CDR3 is 15 amino acids long. Here the CDR3 reads CASSQEVQGNSPLHF. For the CDR3, the DNA is TGTGCCAGCAGCCAAGAGGTACAGGGTAATTCACCCCTCCACTTT. The full variable domain, completed using reference TRBV3-1 and TRBJ1-6, is DTAVSQTPKYLVTQMGNDKSIKCEQNLGHDTMYWYKQDSKKFLKIMFSYNNKELIINETVPNRFSPKSPDKAHLNLHINSLELGDSAVYFCASSQEVQGNSPLHFGNGTRLTVT.

The chain is built from TRBV6-2 or TRBV6-3 and TRBJ1-1; tentatively, D is TRBD1 (6 bases). V was pared by 5 bases and J by 7 bases, with 11 bases between. CDR1 MNHEY and CDR2 SVGEGT come from the germline V gene. This CDR3 comprises 12 residues. The CDR3 coding sequence is TGTGCCAGCAGTATAGCAGGGGTTGAAGCTTTCTTT. Translated, it gives CASSIAGVEAFF.

This clonotype was seen at least ten times. The chain couples TRBV5-1 to TRBJ1-2; a weak D match, TRBD1 (5 bases). The germline gives CDR1 SGHRS, CDR2 YFSETQ. V was trimmed by 4 bases and J by 2 bases, leaving 12 bases between them. This CDR3 contains 14 residues. CDR3 sequence: CASSPQGANYGYTF. The CDR3 nucleotides are TGCGCCAGCAGCCCCCAGGGTGCCAACTATGGCTACACCTTC.

The chain is built from TRBV6-6 and TRBJ1-5, with D tentatively TRBD1 (5 bases). The germline V gene has CDR1 MNHNY and CDR2 SVGAGI (reference sequence). V was pared by 2 bases and J by 7 bases, with 21 bases between. The CDR3 is made up of 17 amino acids. CDR3 sequence reads: CASSYPSGGRTRQPQHF. In nucleotides, the CDR3 is TGTGCCAGCAGTTACCCATCTGGGGGTAGGACACGGCAGCCCCAGCATTTT.

The chain employs TRBV2 and TRBJ1-5; D call uncertain. Germline values: CDR1 SNHLY, CDR2 FYNNEI. The CDR3 runs to 15 residues. V lost 7 bases and J lost 1, with 14 bases in between. DNA for the CDR3: TGTGCCAGCACCCTAACCCATCGGAGCAATCAGCCCCAGCATTTT. Residues: CASTLTHRSNQPQHF.

This clonotype was recorded a few times. J is TRBJ2-7 and V is TRBV2; a possible D gene is TRBD1 (6 bases). Germline loops: CDR1 SNHLY, CDR2 FYNNEI. CDR3 length: 13 amino acids. Trimming took 4 bases from V and 7 from J, leaving 14 bases between them. The CDR3 DNA is TGTGCCAGCAGTGTAGGGACATCGCGGGAGCAGTACTTC. As protein: CASSVGTSREQYF.